This entry lists 25 T cell receptor beta chains sequenced from one sample in a study of tumor-infiltrating lymphocytes in localized non-small cell lung cancer. This table comes from immunoSEQ multiplex PCR, and its TCRdb copy is limited to in-frame clones, with some not included. The sample has roughly 12,000 clones; around 86% are singletons. The specimen was uninvolved lung tissue not adjacent to the tumor. These receptors were obtained from a human donor with non-small cell lung cancer.

The CDR3 here is CASSLDSGRTYNEQFF. The CDR3 DNA reads as TGTGCCAGCAGCTTAGATAGCGGGAGAACCTACAATGAGCAGTTCTTC. The J gene is TRBJ2-1, the V gene TRBV5-6; 9 bases fit TRBD2. The junction had 5 bases not matched to a gene; V was cut back by 2 bases and J by 2 bases. Germline V CDR1 and CDR2: SGHDT, YYEEEE. This CDR3 spans 16 amino acids.

This sequence joins TRBV27 and TRBJ1-4; D call uncertain. The length of the CDR3 is 15 residues. The V gene's germline CDR1 is MNHEY and CDR2 SMNVEV (reference sequence). The V end was cut by 3 bases, the J end by 0 bases, with 8 bases between. The CDR3 protein is CASSFNRATNEKLFF. CDR3 DNA: TGTGCCAGCAGTTTCAATCGAGCAACTAATGAAAAACTGTTTTTT.

The rearrangement links TRBV30 to TRBJ2-1, with 9 bases fitting TRBD1. Trimming cost V 4 bases and J 3 bases; bases outside gene matches: 7. Germline values: CDR1 GTSNPN, CDR2 SVGIG (reference sequence). CDR3 length: 15 amino acids. The CDR3: CAWNRPGQGYNEQFF. CDR3 sequence (DNA): TGTGCCTGGAACCGCCCGGGACAGGGCTACAATGAGCAGTTCTTC.

The chain couples TRBV7-2 to TRBJ2-5, with 8 nucleotides matching TRBD2. The CDR3 consists of 17 residues. J gave up 4 bases and V 5 bases, and 15 bases lay outside the gene matches. Germline V gives CDR1 SGHTA, CDR2 FQGNSA. The CDR3 loop reads CASSPEGRLALRETQYF. CDR3 sequence (DNA): TGTGCCAGCAGCCCAGAGGGGAGACTAGCGTTGCGAGAGACCCAGTACTTC.

V gene TRBV2 combines with J gene TRBJ2-7; 7 bases are shared with TRBD2. The CDR3 sequence is 15 residues long. Germline V lookup: CDR1 SNHLY, CDR2 FYNNEI. After removal of 3 bases from V and 0 bases from J, the junction contained 5 bases not matched to a gene. CDR3: CASSDGLAGSYEQYF. DNA for the CDR3: TGTGCCAGCAGTGATGGGTTAGCGGGCTCCTACGAGCAGTACTTC.

The V and J genes are TRBV6-5 and TRBJ2-7; D unresolved. V gave up 5 bases and J gave up 2 bases, with 10 bases separating them. CDR3 length: 13 amino acids. The germline V gene encodes CDR1 MNHEY and CDR2 SVGAGI. CDR3 nucleotide sequence: TGTGCCAGCAGTCAGGATGGTCCCTACGAGCAGTACTTC. This codes for CASSQDGPYEQYF.

This clone was recorded once. The J gene is TRBJ2-2, the V gene TRBV10-3; the D is unclear. The CDR3 contains 14 residues. CDR1 and CDR2 from the germline V gene are ENHRY and SYGVKD. V gave up 3 bases and J gave up 5 bases, with 10 bases separating them. This CDR3 is CAISEGFGTGELFF. Written as DNA, the CDR3 is TGTGCCATCAGTGAAGGATTCGGGACCGGGGAGCTGTTTTTT.

The rearrangement links TRBV7-8 to TRBJ1-6; TRBD1 is a possible D gene (5 bases). The CDR3 extends over 14 amino acids. V shed 4 bases and J shed 10 bases, with 14 bases lying between them. Per the germline V gene, CDR1 is SGHVS and CDR2 is FQNEAQ. Here the CDR3 reads CASSYGTGNSPLHF. The CDR3 region has the DNA TGTGCCAGCAGCTACGGGACGGGGAACTCACCCCTCCACTTT.

This clone is a singleton in its sample. This chain links TRBV5-6 with TRBJ2-1, with TRBD2 matching 7 bases. This CDR3 contains 15 residues. Germline CDR1 is SGHDT and CDR2 is YYEEEE. V was clipped by 4 bases and J by 6 bases; unmatched bases: 10. The chain's CDR3 is CASSTRGGSANEQFF. The DNA of the CDR3 is TGTGCCAGCAGCACCCGGGGAGGGTCTGCCAATGAGCAGTTCTTC.

The chain combines TRBV29-1 with TRBJ2-3; D remains ambiguous. V lost 0 bases, J lost 0 bases, and 10 bases lay in between. The CDR3 is 15 amino acids. The germline gives CDR1 SQVTM, CDR2 ANQGSEA. CDR3 protein: CSVEDLRDSTDTQYF. DNA for the CDR3: TGCAGCGTTGAAGATCTCCGAGACAGCACAGATACGCAGTATTTT.

V usage is TRBV19 and J usage is TRBJ2-7; the D gene is possibly TRBD1 (5 bases). The germline V and J ends were trimmed by 5 bases and 1 base, with 15 bases remaining between them. CDR3 length: 15 amino acids. In germline, CDR1 is LNHDA, CDR2 SQIVND (reference sequence). CDR3 sequence reads: CASSRSKDSSYEQYF. The CDR3 bases are TGTGCCAGTAGTCGGTCAAAAGACAGTTCCTACGAGCAGTACTTC.

The J gene is TRBJ1-1, the V gene TRBV5-5; D unclear. V shed 4 bases and J shed 3 bases, with 4 bases lying between them. CDR3 length equals 11 residues. Germline V gene lookup returns CDR1 SGHKS and CDR2 YYEKEE (reference sequence). In DNA, the CDR3 is TGTGCCAGCAGCGCTTACACTGAAGCTTTCTTT. It yields the protein CASSAYTEAFF. The entire variable domain, with the rest obtained from reference TRBV5-5 and TRBJ1-1, is as follows: DAGVTQSPTHLIKTRGQQVTLRCSPISGHKSVSWYQQVLGQGPQFIFQYYEKEERGRGNFPDRFSARQFPNYSSELNVNALLLGDSALYLCASSAYTEAFFGQGTRLTVV.

The V and J genes are TRBV7-2 and TRBJ1-4, with a weak D call TRBD1 (5 bases). Per germline, CDR1 SGHTA and CDR2 FQGNSA. The germline V and J ends were trimmed by 3 bases and 13 bases, with 18 bases remaining between them. This CDR3 is 14 amino acids long. Written as DNA, the CDR3 is TGTGCCAGCAGCTTCCCATCTTCGGGGGGAATACTGTTTTTT. Amino acid sequence: CASSFPSSGGILFF.

This clone was observed a single time. The chain carries TRBV19 and TRBJ1-6; no clear D gene. Deletions cut 6 bases from V and 5 bases from J, with 8 bases between. The CDR3 loop spans 13 amino acids. Germline values: CDR1 LNHDA, CDR2 SQIVND (reference sequence). The CDR3 coding sequence is TGTGCCAGTAGAAATAATAATAATTCACCCCTCCACTTT. This encodes CASRNNNNSPLHF.

V and J are TRBV12-5 and TRBJ2-7; 10 nucleotides line up with TRBD1. CDR1 and CDR2 (germline): LGHNT, FRNRAP. The CDR3 covers 15 residues. The J segment lost 2 bases and the V segment lost 6 bases, leaving 7 bases of the junction unmatched. The CDR3: CASGPAGTGAYEQYF. As DNA, the CDR3 is TGTGCTAGTGGCCCTGCCGGGACAGGGGCCTACGAGCAGTACTTC.

The V and J genes are TRBV11-2 and TRBJ1-6; possibly TRBD1 for D (5 bases). This CDR3 is built from 13 residues. V was trimmed by 1 base and J by 10 bases, leaving 8 bases between them. Per the germline V gene, CDR1 is SGHAT and CDR2 is FQNNGV. The CDR3 nucleotides are TGTGCCAGCAGCTTAGTGGGGCCATCACCCCTCCACTTT. Translating gives CASSLVGPSPLHF. The whole variable domain, filled in from reference TRBV11-2 and TRBJ1-6, reads EAGVAQSPRYKIIEKRQSVAFWCNPISGHATLYWYQQILGQGPKLLIQFQNNGVVDDSQLPKDRFSAERLKGVDSTLKIQPAKLEDSAVYLCASSLVGPSPLHFGNGTRLTVT.

The CDR3 DNA follows: TGTGCCAGTAGTATACAGGACACAGATACGCAGTATTTT. Translating gives CASSIQDTDTQYF. This chain links TRBV19 with TRBJ2-3; D is undetermined. Germline CDR1 LNHDA, CDR2 SQIVND (reference sequence). This CDR3 spans 13 amino acids. V lost 2 bases and J lost 2, with 5 bases in between.

This clone was observed a single time. The chain combines TRBV7-9 with TRBJ1-2; D unresolved. The CDR3 totals 15 residues. Germline CDR1 SEHNR, CDR2 FQNEAQ (reference sequence). Trimming removed 1 base from V and 3 bases from J, with 12 bases in between. This CDR3 is CASSLVGVRDYGYTF. CDR3 sequence (DNA): TGTGCCAGCAGCTTAGTAGGAGTCCGCGACTATGGCTACACCTTC.

The rearrangement joins TRBV11-2 to TRBJ2-5; D remains ambiguous. Germline values: CDR1 SGHAT, CDR2 FQNNGV. V shed 4 bases and J shed 5 bases, with 8 bases lying between them. The CDR3 totals 12 residues. CDR3 nucleotide sequence: TGTGCCAGCAGCTCCACCGGGGAGACCCAGTACTTC. It yields the protein CASSSTGETQYF.

This sequence joins TRBV5-4 and TRBJ1-6; no clear D. CDR1 is SGHNT, CDR2 YYREEE, per germline (reference sequence). The V and J ends lost 3 bases and 7 bases respectively, with 11 bases between them. The CDR3 is made up of 14 amino acids. Written as DNA, the CDR3 is TGTGCCAGCAGCTACGACGGGGTCAATTCACCCCTCCACTTT. Translation gives CASSYDGVNSPLHF. Supplemented by reference TRBV5-4 and TRBJ1-6, the full variable domain reads ETGVTQSPTHLIKTRGQQVTLRCSSQSGHNTVSWYQQALGQGPQFIFQYYREEENGRGNFPPRFSGLQFPNYSSELNVNALELDDSALYLCASSYDGVNSPLHFGNGTRLTVT.

This clone was seen only a few times. The genes are TRBV13 and TRBJ2-1; 14 bases align to TRBD2. V shed 4 bases and J 2 bases; nucleotides not matched to a gene: 7. Germline V CDR1 and CDR2: PRHDT, FYEKMQ (reference sequence). CDR3 length: 18 amino acids. CDR3: CASSSNPTSGGAYNEQFF. The CDR3 nucleotides are TGTGCCAGCAGCTCCAACCCGACTAGCGGGGGGGCCTACAATGAGCAGTTCTTC. The full variable domain, in which reference TRBV13 and TRBJ2-1 provide the parts outside the CDR3, is AAGVIQSPRHLIKEKRETATLKCYPIPRHDTVYWYQQGPGQDPQFLISFYEKMQSDKGSIPDRFSAQQFSDYHSELNMSSLELGDSALYFCASSSNPTSGGAYNEQFFGPGTRLTVL.

J is TRBJ1-3 and V is TRBV25-1, with a possible D match to TRBD1 (5 bases). Germline-derived CDR1 and CDR2 are MGHDK and SYGVNS. The V end was cut by 4 bases, the J end by 0 bases, with 7 bases between. CDR3 length: 14 amino acids. The CDR3 DNA follows: TGTGCCAGCAGTGGACAGACCTCTGGAAACACCATATATTTT. Its translation is CASSGQTSGNTIYF.

The V and J genes are TRBV6-1 and TRBJ1-5; the D gene is possibly TRBD1 (5 bases). Between the trimmed V and J ends, which lost 8 bases and 0 bases, there was a span of 11 bases. CDR1 and CDR2 (germline): MNHNS, SASEGT. CDR3 size: 14 residues. CDR3 sequence: CASCSGYSNQPQHF. The DNA of the CDR3 is TGTGCCAGCTGCTCAGGGTATAGCAATCAGCCCCAGCATTTT.

This CDR3 reads CASSYGDGRAIYF. DNA for the CDR3: TGTGCCAGCAGTTACGGGGACGGCCGTGCCATATATTTT. V gene TRBV6-5 combines with J gene TRBJ1-3; the D gene is possibly TRBD1 (5 bases). The CDR3 covers 13 residues. The germline V gene has CDR1 MNHEY and CDR2 SVGAGI. Trimming removed 2 bases from V and 11 bases from J, with 13 bases in between.

The J gene is TRBJ1-2, the V gene TRBV6-5, with D perhaps TRBD1 (6 bases). V gave up 4 bases and J gave up 8 bases, with 14 bases separating them. CDR3 length: 13 amino acids. Germline values: CDR1 MNHEY, CDR2 SVGAGI. CDR3 sequence: CASSSTGIRGYTF. CDR3 coding DNA: TGTGCCAGCAGTTCCACAGGGATAAGAGGCTACACCTTC.